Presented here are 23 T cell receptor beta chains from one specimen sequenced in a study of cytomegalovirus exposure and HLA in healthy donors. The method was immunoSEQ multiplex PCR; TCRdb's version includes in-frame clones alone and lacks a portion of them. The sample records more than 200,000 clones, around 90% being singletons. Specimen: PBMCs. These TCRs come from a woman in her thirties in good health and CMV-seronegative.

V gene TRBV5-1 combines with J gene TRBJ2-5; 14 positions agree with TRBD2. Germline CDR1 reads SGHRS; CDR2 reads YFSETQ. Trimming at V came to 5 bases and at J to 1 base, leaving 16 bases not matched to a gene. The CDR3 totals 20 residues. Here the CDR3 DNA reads TGCGCCAGCAGTTCCGGTCGACTAGCGGGAGGGACAGAGGGCCAAGAGACCCAGTACTTC. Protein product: CASSSGRLAGGTEGQETQYF. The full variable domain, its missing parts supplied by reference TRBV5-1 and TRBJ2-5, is KAGVTQTPRYLIKTRGQQVTLSCSPISGHRSVSWYQQTPGQGLQFLFEYFSETQRNKGNFPGRFSGRQFSNSRSEMNVSTLELGDSALYLCASSSGRLAGGTEGQETQYFGPGTRLLVL.

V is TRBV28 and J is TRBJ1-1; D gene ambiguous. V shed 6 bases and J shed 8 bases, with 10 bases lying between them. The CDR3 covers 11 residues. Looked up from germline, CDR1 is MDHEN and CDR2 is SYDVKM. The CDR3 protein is CASSQQHEAFF. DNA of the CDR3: TGTGCCAGCAGCCAACAGCACGAAGCTTTCTTT.

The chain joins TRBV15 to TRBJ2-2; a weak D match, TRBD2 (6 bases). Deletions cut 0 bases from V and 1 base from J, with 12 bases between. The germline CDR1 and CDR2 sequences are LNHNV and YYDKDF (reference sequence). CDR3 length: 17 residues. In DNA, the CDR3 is TGTGCCACCAGCAGAGAATCACTAGCACAGAACACCGGGGAGCTGTTTTTT. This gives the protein CATSRESLAQNTGELFF.

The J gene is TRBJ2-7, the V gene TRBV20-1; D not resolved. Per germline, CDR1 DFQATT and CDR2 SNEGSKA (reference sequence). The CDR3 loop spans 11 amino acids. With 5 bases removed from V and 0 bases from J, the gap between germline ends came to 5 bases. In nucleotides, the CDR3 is TGCAGTGCTTCCAACTCCTACGAGCAGTACTTC. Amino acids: CSASNSYEQYF.

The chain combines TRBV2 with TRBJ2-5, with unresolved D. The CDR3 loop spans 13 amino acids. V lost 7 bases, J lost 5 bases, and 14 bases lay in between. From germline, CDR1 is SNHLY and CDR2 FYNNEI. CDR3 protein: CASNPPSEETQYF. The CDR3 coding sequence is TGTGCCAGCAACCCTCCTAGTGAGGAGACCCAGTACTTC. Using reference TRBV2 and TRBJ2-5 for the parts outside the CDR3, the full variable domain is EPEVTQTPSHQVTQMGQEVILRCVPISNHLYFYWYRQILGQKVEFLVSFYNNEISEKSEIFDDQFSVERPDGSNFTLKIRSTKLEDSAMYFCASNPPSEETQYFGPGTRLLVL.

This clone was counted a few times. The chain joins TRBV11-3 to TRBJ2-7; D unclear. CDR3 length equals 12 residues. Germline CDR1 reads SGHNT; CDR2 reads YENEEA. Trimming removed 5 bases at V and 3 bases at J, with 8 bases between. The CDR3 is CASSQQGYEQYF. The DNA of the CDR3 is TGTGCCAGCAGCCAACAAGGCTACGAGCAGTACTTC.

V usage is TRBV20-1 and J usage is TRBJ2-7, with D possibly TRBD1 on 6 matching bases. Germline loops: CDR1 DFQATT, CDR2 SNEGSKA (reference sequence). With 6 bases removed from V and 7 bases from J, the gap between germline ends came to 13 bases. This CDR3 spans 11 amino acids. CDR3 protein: CSADSALEQYF. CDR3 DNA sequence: TGCAGTGCGGACAGTGCCTTAGAGCAGTACTTC.

Here the CDR3 reads CASSSGQLYGYTF. In DNA, the CDR3 is TGTGCCAGCAGTTCGGGACAGCTTTATGGCTACACCTTC. This sequence joins TRBV28 and TRBJ1-2; 7 bases agree with TRBD1. The CDR3 covers 13 residues. The junction had 4 bases not matched to a gene; V was cut back by 4 bases and J by 5 bases. Per germline, CDR1 MDHEN and CDR2 SYDVKM.

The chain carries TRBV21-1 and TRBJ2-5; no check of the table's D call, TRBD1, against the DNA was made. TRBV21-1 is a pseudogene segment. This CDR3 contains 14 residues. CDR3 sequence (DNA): TGTGCCAGCCGTATCCGGGACAGGCAAGAGACCCAGTACTTC. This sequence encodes CASRIRDRQETQYF.

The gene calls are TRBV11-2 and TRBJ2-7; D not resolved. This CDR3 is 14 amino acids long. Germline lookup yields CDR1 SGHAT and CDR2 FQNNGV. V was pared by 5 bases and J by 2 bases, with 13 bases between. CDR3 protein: CASSPRAVAYEQYF. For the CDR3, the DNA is TGTGCCAGCAGCCCCCGTGCTGTAGCCTACGAGCAGTACTTC.

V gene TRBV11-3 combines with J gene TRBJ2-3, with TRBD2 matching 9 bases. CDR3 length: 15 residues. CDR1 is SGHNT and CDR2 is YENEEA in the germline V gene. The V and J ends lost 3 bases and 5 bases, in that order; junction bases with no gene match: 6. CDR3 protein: CASSFSPSGEDTQYF. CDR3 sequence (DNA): TGTGCCAGCAGCTTCTCGCCTAGCGGGGAAGATACGCAGTATTTT.

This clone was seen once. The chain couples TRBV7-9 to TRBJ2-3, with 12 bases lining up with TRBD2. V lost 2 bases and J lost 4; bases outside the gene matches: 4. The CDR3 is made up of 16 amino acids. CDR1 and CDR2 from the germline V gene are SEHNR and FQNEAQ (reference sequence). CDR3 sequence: CASSLSSGGAPDTQYF. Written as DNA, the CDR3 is TGTGCCAGCAGCTTATCTAGCGGGGGGGCCCCAGATACGCAGTATTTT.

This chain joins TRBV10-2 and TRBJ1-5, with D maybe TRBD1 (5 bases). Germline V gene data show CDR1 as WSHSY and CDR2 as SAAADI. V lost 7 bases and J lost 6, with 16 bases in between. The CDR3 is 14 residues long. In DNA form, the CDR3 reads TGCGCCAGCACGCTTGGGGGATTCGGTCAGCCCCAGCATTTT. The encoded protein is CASTLGGFGQPQHF.

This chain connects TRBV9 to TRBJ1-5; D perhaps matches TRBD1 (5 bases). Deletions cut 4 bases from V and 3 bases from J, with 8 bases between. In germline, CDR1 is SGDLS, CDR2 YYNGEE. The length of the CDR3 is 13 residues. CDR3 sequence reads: CASSRGTNQPQHF. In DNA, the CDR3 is TGTGCCAGCAGCAGGGGAACCAATCAGCCCCAGCATTTT.

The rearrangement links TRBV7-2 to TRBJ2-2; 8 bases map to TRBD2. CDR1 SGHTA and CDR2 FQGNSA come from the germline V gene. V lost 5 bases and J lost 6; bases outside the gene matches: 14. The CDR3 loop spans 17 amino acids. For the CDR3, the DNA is TGTGCCAGCAGCCCCCGGGTTGGAGCGGGAGTAGCCGGGGAGCTGTTTTTT. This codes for CASSPRVGAGVAGELFF. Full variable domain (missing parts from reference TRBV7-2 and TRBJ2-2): GAGVSQSPSNKVTEKGKDVELRCDPISGHTALYWYRQSLGQGLEFLIYFQGNSAPDKSGLPSDRFSAERTGGSVSTLTIQRTQQEDSAVYLCASSPRVGAGVAGELFFGEGSRLTVL.

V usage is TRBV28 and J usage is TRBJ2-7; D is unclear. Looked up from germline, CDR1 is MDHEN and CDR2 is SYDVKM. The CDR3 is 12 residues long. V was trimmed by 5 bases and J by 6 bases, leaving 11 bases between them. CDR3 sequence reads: CASSNQAVEQYF. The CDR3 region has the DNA TGTGCCAGCAGTAACCAAGCTGTCGAGCAGTACTTC.

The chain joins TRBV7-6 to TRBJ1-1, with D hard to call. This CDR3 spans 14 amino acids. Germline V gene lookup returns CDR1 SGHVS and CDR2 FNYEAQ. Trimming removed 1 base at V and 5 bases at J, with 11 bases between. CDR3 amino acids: CASSLEPGTTEAFF. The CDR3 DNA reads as TGTGCCAGCAGCTTAGAACCGGGAACTACTGAAGCTTTCTTT. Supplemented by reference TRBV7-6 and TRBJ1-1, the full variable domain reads GAGVSQSPRYKVTKRGQDVALRCDPISGHVSLYWYRQALGQGPEFLTYFNYEAQQDKSGLPNDRFSAERPEGSISTLTIQRTEQRDSAMYRCASSLEPGTTEAFFGQGTRLTVV.

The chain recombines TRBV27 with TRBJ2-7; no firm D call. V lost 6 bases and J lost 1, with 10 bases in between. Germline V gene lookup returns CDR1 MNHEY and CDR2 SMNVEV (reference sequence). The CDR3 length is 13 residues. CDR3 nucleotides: TGTGCCAGCAGCCTTCACAATTCCTACGAGCAGTACTTC. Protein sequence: CASSLHNSYEQYF.

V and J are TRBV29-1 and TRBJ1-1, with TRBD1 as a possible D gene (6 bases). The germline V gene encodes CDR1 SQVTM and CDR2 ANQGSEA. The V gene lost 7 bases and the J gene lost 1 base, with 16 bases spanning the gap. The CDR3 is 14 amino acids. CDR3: CSDGVQGQNTEAFF. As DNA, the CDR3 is TGCAGCGATGGGGTACAGGGACAGAACACTGAAGCTTTCTTT.

CDR3: CASSLLTTASTDTQYF. Written as DNA, the CDR3 is TGTGCCAGCAGTTTATTAACAACAGCTAGCACAGATACGCAGTATTTT. The V and J genes are TRBV28 and TRBJ2-3; D unresolved. The CDR3 length is 16 residues. The V gene lost 1 base and the J gene lost 0 bases, with 11 bases spanning the gap. CDR1 and CDR2 from the germline V gene are MDHEN and SYDVKM.

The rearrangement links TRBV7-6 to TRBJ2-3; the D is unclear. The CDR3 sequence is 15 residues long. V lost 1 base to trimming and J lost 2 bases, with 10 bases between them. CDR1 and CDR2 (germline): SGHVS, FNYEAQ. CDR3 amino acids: CASSLETGHTDTQYF. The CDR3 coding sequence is TGTGCCAGCAGCTTAGAAACCGGCCACACAGATACGCAGTATTTT.

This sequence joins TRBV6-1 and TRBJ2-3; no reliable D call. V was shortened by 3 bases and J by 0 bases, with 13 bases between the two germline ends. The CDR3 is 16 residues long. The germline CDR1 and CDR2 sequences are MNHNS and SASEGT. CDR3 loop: CASSDPLLGSTDTQYF. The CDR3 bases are TGTGCCAGCAGTGACCCCTTGCTAGGGAGCACAGATACGCAGTATTTT.

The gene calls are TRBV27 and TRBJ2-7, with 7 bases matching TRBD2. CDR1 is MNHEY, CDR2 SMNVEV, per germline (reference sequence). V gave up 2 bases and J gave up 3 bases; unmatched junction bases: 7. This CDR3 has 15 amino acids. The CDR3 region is CASSLRGSRDYEQYF. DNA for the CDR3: TGTGCCAGCAGTTTACGCGGGAGTAGGGACTACGAGCAGTACTTC.